The sequence of this TCR beta chain was determined in a study of cytomegalovirus exposure and HLA in healthy donors. Whole-study results and caveats: Testing in vitro showed three CMV-associated chains specific for CMV antigens.

This clone was seen a handful of times. Its target is unknown. The PCR contained 60 Vbeta and 13 Jbeta primers. Profiling relied on immunoSEQ multiplex PCR, and the TCRdb table lists in-frame clones only, not all of them. The table shows 210,000 or so clones, with 76% occurring only once. Per the germline V gene, CDR1 is SGHTA and CDR2 is FQGNSA. The length of the CDR3 is 13 residues. The ends were cut back, 4 bases at V and 6 bases at J, with 13 bases in the middle. Sequenced material: PBMCs. The chain links TRBV7-2 to TRBJ2-7, with D unclear. The TCR comes from a man aged 18 to 29 in good health and CMV-seronegative. CDR3 in amino acids: CASSSRVGAEQYF. The CDR3 bases are TGTGCCAGCAGCTCGCGTGTGGGCGCCGAGCAGTACTTC.